The 32 T cell receptor beta chains below were found in one sample sequenced in a study of OX40 agonist ivuxolimab in advanced cancers. Clones were read by immunoSEQ multiplex PCR, and TCRdb kept only the in-frame ones, dropping some. There are around 47,000 clones in the sample; 70% to 90% occur only once, and 13% to 15% lies in the top ten. Specimen: CD4+ or CD8+ T cells sorted from blood, collected in a trial of the OX40 agonist ivuxolimab. The receptors derive from an adult with an advanced solid tumor such as melanoma, head and neck, liver or kidney cancer.

The chain links TRBV28 to TRBJ2-1; no firm D call. V gave up 1 base and J gave up 5 bases, with 15 bases separating them. The CDR3 runs 16 residues. Germline CDR1 MDHEN, CDR2 SYDVKM. CDR3 loop: CASSLSLRSIHNEQFF. Here the CDR3 DNA reads TGTGCCAGCAGTTTATCGCTGCGCTCCATCCACAATGAGCAGTTCTTC.

The chain uses TRBV6-4 and TRBJ2-3, with 10 bases matching TRBD2. The CDR3 covers 15 residues. Per the germline V gene, CDR1 is MRHNA and CDR2 is SNTAGT. The V gene end was trimmed by 6 bases and the J gene end by 1 base; junction bases not matched to a gene: 4. The CDR3 sequence: CASSPGTSGTDTQYF. The CDR3, as DNA: TGTGCCAGCAGCCCCGGGACTAGCGGCACAGATACGCAGTATTTT.

This chain joins TRBV4-2 and TRBJ2-7; D gene unclear. CDR1 and CDR2 from the germline V gene are LGHNA and YNFKEQ. The CDR3 is made up of 13 amino acids. V gave up 2 bases and J gave up 2 bases, with 7 bases separating them. The CDR3 loop is CASSQTTTYEQYF. Here the CDR3 DNA reads TGTGCCAGCAGCCAAACTACCACCTACGAGCAGTACTTC.

This rearrangement joins TRBV5-6 to TRBJ2-1; a weak D match, TRBD1 (6 bases). V was pared by 4 bases and J by 3 bases, with 8 bases between. Germline V gene data show CDR1 as SGHDT and CDR2 as YYEEEE. CDR3 length: 13 amino acids. CDR3 amino acids: CASSRTVYNEQFF. As DNA, the CDR3 is TGTGCCAGCAGCCGGACAGTCTACAATGAGCAGTTCTTC. Full variable domain (rest looked up from reference TRBV5-6 and TRBJ2-1): DAGVTQSPTHLIKTRGQQVTLRCSPKSGHDTVSWYQQALGQGPQFIFQYYEEEERQRGNFPDRFSGHQFPNYSSELNVNALLLGDSALYLCASSRTVYNEQFFGPGTRLTVL.

The chain recombines TRBV7-9 with TRBJ2-7; 8 positions match TRBD1. V lost 1 base and J lost 7; bases outside the gene matches: 6. The CDR3 loop spans 14 amino acids. Per germline, CDR1 SEHNR and CDR2 FQNEAQ (reference sequence). CDR3 in amino acids: CASSLVQGAVEQYF. CDR3 bases: TGTGCCAGCAGCTTAGTTCAGGGGGCGGTTGAGCAGTACTTC.

The chain is built from TRBV7-9 and TRBJ1-2; maybe TRBD1 (5 bases). The CDR3 is 19 amino acids. Germline V lookup: CDR1 SEHNR, CDR2 FQNEAQ (reference sequence). V was clipped by 5 bases and J by 7 bases, with 32 bases between them. CDR3 region: CASSQEAIFQGTIVGGYTF. The CDR3 DNA is TGTGCCAGCAGCCAAGAGGCTATTTTTCAGGGAACAATAGTCGGTGGCTACACCTTC.

This sequence joins TRBV2 and TRBJ2-5; 7 nucleotides line up with TRBD1. V trimming: 10 bases; J trimming: 5 bases; junction bases outside the gene matches: 10. This CDR3 contains 13 residues. Germline values: CDR1 SNHLY, CDR2 FYNNEI. The CDR3 sequence is CAILTGEGETQYF. The CDR3 nucleotides are TGTGCCATCCTAACAGGGGAAGGGGAGACCCAGTACTTC.

About this clone: Other DNA sequences from this sample encode an identical CDR3 as well. V and J are TRBV6-5 and TRBJ2-2; tentatively, D is TRBD2 (6 bases). The CDR3 sequence is 16 residues long. Deletions cut 0 bases from V and 1 base from J, with 9 bases between. From germline, CDR1 is MNHEY and CDR2 SVGAGI. The chain's CDR3 is CASSYSMGGNTGELFF. In nucleotides, the CDR3 is TGTGCCAGCAGTTACTCGATGGGGGGGAACACCGGGGAGCTGTTTTTT.

The V call is TRBV7-2, the J call TRBJ1-1; D is undetermined. V was shortened by 1 base and J by 2 bases, with 8 bases between the two germline ends. The CDR3 runs to 14 residues. Germline loops: CDR1 SGHTA, CDR2 FQGNSA. CDR3 amino acids: CASSLGWGNTEAFF. The CDR3 nucleotides are TGTGCCAGCAGCTTAGGGTGGGGTAACACTGAAGCTTTCTTT.

V and J are TRBV7-2 and TRBJ2-5, with D tentatively TRBD1 or TRBD2 (5 bases each). With the DNA end fitting TRBJ2-7 better, the J assignment may be wrong. This CDR3 is built from 14 residues. CDR1 SGHTA and CDR2 FQGNSA come from the germline V gene. The CDR3 sequence: CASSLAKGPYEQYF. In DNA form, the CDR3 reads TGTGCCAGCAGCTTAGCCAAGGGACCCTACGAGCAGTACTTC.

CDR3 region: CASSLAGGFAEAFF. The CDR3 DNA reads as TGTGCCAGCAGCTTAGCAGGGGGTTTCGCTGAAGCTTTCTTT. The genes are TRBV11-2 and TRBJ1-1, with 7 bases lining up with TRBD1. V was pared by 1 base and J by 6 bases, with 5 bases of the junction left unmatched. The CDR3 runs 14 residues. Germline V CDR1 and CDR2: SGHAT, FQNNGV.

The J gene is TRBJ2-2, the V gene TRBV9; D unresolved. Germline V gene lookup returns CDR1 SGDLS and CDR2 YYNGEE. The CDR3 is 17 amino acids. V gave up 0 bases and J gave up 0 bases, with 12 bases separating them. CDR3 DNA: TGTGCCAGCAGCGTAGCTACAAGGGAACCGAACACCGGGGAGCTGTTTTTT. Translating gives CASSVATREPNTGELFF.

The rearrangement joins TRBV10-3 to TRBJ2-3, with D perhaps matching TRBD1 (6 bases). This CDR3 has 15 amino acids. V was clipped by 4 bases and J by 0 bases, with 11 bases between them. Germline CDR1 and CDR2: ENHRY and SYGVKD. Here the CDR3 reads CAISVRTASTDTQYF. As DNA, the CDR3 is TGTGCCATCAGTGTACGGACAGCTAGCACAGATACGCAGTATTTT.

The V gene is TRBV6-1, the J gene TRBJ2-4; unclear D gene. Trimming shortened V by 1 base and J by 0 bases, and 16 bases separated the two germline ends. This CDR3 is built from 18 residues. Germline values: CDR1 MNHNS, CDR2 SASEGT. The CDR3 DNA is TGTGCCAGCAGTGAAGGACGTGGAGAGCGACTAGCCAAAAACATTCAGTACTTC. Protein sequence: CASSEGRGERLAKNIQYF.

The chain carries TRBV15 and TRBJ1-1; the D gene is possibly TRBD1 (5 bases). V gave up 8 bases and J gave up 9 bases, with 13 bases separating them. CDR1 and CDR2 (germline): LNHNV, YYDKDF (reference sequence). The CDR3 loop spans 11 amino acids. CDR3 loop: CATGDGLQAFF. CDR3 coding DNA: TGTGCCACCGGGGACGGGCTCCAAGCTTTCTTT.

V usage is TRBV7-8 and J usage is TRBJ1-5, with D tentatively TRBD1 (5 bases). The V gene lost 5 bases and the J gene lost 2 bases, with 13 bases spanning the gap. The V gene's germline CDR1 is SGHVS and CDR2 FQNEAQ. The CDR3 is made up of 15 amino acids. In DNA form, the CDR3 reads TGTGCCAGCAGCCTGACCGGAGGGGGCAATCAGCCCCAGCATTTT. This sequence encodes CASSLTGGGNQPQHF. The whole variable domain, filled in from reference TRBV7-8 and TRBJ1-5, reads GAGVSQSPRYKVAKRGQDVALRCDPISGHVSLFWYQQALGQGPEFLTYFQNEAQLDKSGLPSDRFFAERPEGSVSTLKIQRTQQEDSAVYLCASSLTGGGNQPQHFGDGTRLSIL.

The chain couples TRBV7-9 to TRBJ1-6, with TRBD1 matching over 9 bases. V shed 4 bases, J shed 4 bases, and the junction held 14 bases outside the gene matches. Germline assignment: CDR1 SEHNR and CDR2 FQNEAQ (reference sequence). This CDR3 region has 19 residues. Here the CDR3 DNA reads TGTGCCAGCAGCTCTAATGACCCCGGGACAGGGCCGTATAATTCACCCCTCCACTTT. Its protein is CASSSNDPGTGPYNSPLHF.

The chain is built from TRBV4-2 and TRBJ2-1, with 8 bases matching TRBD2. The germline V gene has CDR1 LGHNA and CDR2 YNFKEQ. V gave up 2 bases and J gave up 7 bases; unmatched junction bases: 7. The CDR3 sequence is 15 residues long. The CDR3 here is CASSQSSGGRNEQFF. As DNA, the CDR3 is TGTGCCAGCAGCCAATCGTCGGGGGGGCGGAATGAGCAGTTCTTC.

This clone was seen only once. The rearrangement links TRBV27 to TRBJ1-6; no clear D. The CDR3 runs to 15 residues. The V end lost 2 bases, the J end lost 0 bases, and 5 bases lay between the germline ends. Per the germline V gene, CDR1 is MNHEY and CDR2 is SMNVEV (reference sequence). CDR3 sequence: CASSLDGSYNSPLHF. DNA for the CDR3: TGTGCCAGCAGTTTAGACGGCTCCTATAATTCACCCCTCCACTTT.

The chain joins TRBV19 to TRBJ2-7, with TRBD1 as a possible D gene (5 bases). V was trimmed by 3 bases and J by 6 bases, leaving 12 bases between them. The CDR3 loop spans 13 amino acids. Germline lookup yields CDR1 LNHDA and CDR2 SQIVND (reference sequence). CDR3 sequence reads: CASSIISQGEQYF. The CDR3 DNA reads TGTGCCAGTAGTATTATCTCCCAGGGCGAGCAGTACTTC.

The gene calls are TRBV11-2 and TRBJ2-1, with 9 positions matching TRBD2. Germline V CDR1 and CDR2: SGHAT, FQNNGV. V shed 5 bases and J 5 bases; nucleotides not matched to a gene: 7. The CDR3 loop spans 15 amino acids. The CDR3 here is CASSPQRGEDNEQFF. DNA for the CDR3: TGTGCCAGCAGCCCGCAGCGGGGGGAAGACAATGAGCAGTTCTTC.

The chain couples TRBV4-1 to TRBJ2-7, with 9 bases matching TRBD2. Germline trimming cut 0 bases from V and 7 bases from J; bases unmatched to any gene: 10. Germline lookup yields CDR1 MGHRA and CDR2 YSYEKL. The CDR3 loop spans 16 amino acids. DNA of the CDR3: TGCGCCAGCAGCCAAGACAGCGGGCTAGCGGGGTGGGAGCAGTACTTC. Its translation is CASSQDSGLAGWEQYF.

In its sample, this clone was seen once. V gene TRBV7-8 combines with J gene TRBJ1-2, with D possibly matching TRBD1 (6 bases). V was trimmed by 5 bases and J by 5 bases, leaving 18 bases between them. This CDR3 is 15 amino acids long. Germline-derived CDR1 and CDR2 are SGHVS and FQNEAQ. Here the CDR3 reads CASSHSTGPEYGYTF. Written as DNA, the CDR3 is TGTGCCAGCAGCCACTCCACAGGGCCGGAATATGGCTACACCTTC.

On this clone itself: The junction does not match germline at one end; this may be a read error. The chain couples TRBV4-1 to TRBJ2-3; TRBD2 matches at 7 bases. CDR3 size: 15 residues. Germline values: CDR1 MGHRA, CDR2 YSYEKL. In nucleotides, the CDR3 is TGCGCCAGCAGCGAAGATGGGGGAGGGACAGATACGCAGTATTTT. Its protein is CASSEDGGGTDTQYF.

The chain uses TRBV4-1 and TRBJ1-1; the D gene is possibly TRBD1 (5 bases). Germline-derived CDR1 and CDR2 are MGHRA and YSYEKL. The V gene lost 3 bases and the J gene lost 1 base, with 15 bases spanning the gap. CDR3 length: 16 residues. The chain's CDR3 is CASSHPETEPNTEAFF. The CDR3 region has the DNA TGCGCCAGCAGCCACCCAGAGACAGAACCGAACACTGAAGCTTTCTTT.

The gene calls are TRBV6-5 and TRBJ1-1, with D tentatively TRBD1 (5 bases). The ends were cut back, 0 bases at V and 2 bases at J, with 10 bases in the middle. The CDR3 is made up of 15 amino acids. Germline V gene data show CDR1 as MNHEY and CDR2 as SVGAGI. In DNA, the CDR3 is TGTGCCAGCAGTTACTCGAGGCAGGGAAACACTGAAGCTTTCTTT. Protein sequence: CASSYSRQGNTEAFF.

The DNA for the CDR3 is TGCGCCAGCAGCCAAGCCTGGGGACTCTCACAAACGGGAGCTTTCTTT. It is translated as CASSQAWGLSQTGAFF. This rearrangement joins TRBV4-1 to TRBJ1-1; TRBD1 might be the D (5 bases). V was clipped by 1 base and J by 10 bases, with 22 bases between them. Germline loops: CDR1 MGHRA, CDR2 YSYEKL. The CDR3 consists of 16 residues.

The gene calls are TRBV6-6 and TRBJ2-2; TRBD1 agrees at 8 bases. Germline assignment: CDR1 MNHNY and CDR2 SVGAGI (reference sequence). V was clipped by 6 bases and J by 6 bases; unmatched bases: 9. The CDR3 sequence is 15 residues long. CDR3 region: CASSLRGRGAGELFF. CDR3 nucleotides: TGTGCCAGCAGCCTCAGGGGGCGCGGCGCCGGGGAGCTGTTTTTT.

The chain links TRBV29-1 to TRBJ1-1; TRBD1 agrees at 8 bases. Germline V gene lookup returns CDR1 SQVTM and CDR2 ANQGSEA. Germline trimming cut 3 bases from V and 1 base from J; bases unmatched to any gene: 4. The length of the CDR3 is 14 residues. This CDR3 reads CSVEIGQGNTEAFF. For the CDR3, the DNA is TGCAGCGTTGAGATTGGACAGGGGAACACTGAAGCTTTCTTT.

This chain joins TRBV27 and TRBJ1-1; D not resolved. The CDR3 has 11 amino acids. V shed 10 bases and J shed 4 bases, with 10 bases lying between them. Germline V lookup: CDR1 MNHEY, CDR2 SMNVEV (reference sequence). CDR3 protein: CATFRGTEAFF. Here the CDR3 DNA reads TGTGCCACCTTCCGTGGCACTGAAGCTTTCTTT.

CDR3 amino acids: CASSRSTGYSPLHF. The CDR3, as DNA: TGTGCCAGCAGTCGAAGTACAGGTTATTCACCCCTCCACTTT. V is TRBV5-6 and J is TRBJ1-6; a possible D gene is TRBD1 (5 bases). Trimming left V 5 bases short and J 8 bases short, with 14 bases between. The CDR3 contains 14 residues. Germline V CDR1 and CDR2: SGHDT, YYEEEE. Full variable domain (missing parts from reference TRBV5-6 and TRBJ1-6): DAGVTQSPTHLIKTRGQQVTLRCSPKSGHDTVSWYQQALGQGPQFIFQYYEEEERQRGNFPDRFSGHQFPNYSSELNVNALLLGDSALYLCASSRSTGYSPLHFGNGTRLTVT.

The chain carries TRBV7-9 and TRBJ1-1; D uncertain. This CDR3 has 14 residues. CDR1 SEHNR and CDR2 FQNEAQ come from the germline V gene (reference sequence). The V gene lost 4 bases and the J gene lost 3 bases, with 12 bases spanning the gap. The CDR3 nucleotides are TGTGCCAGCAGCTCCGTAATTCGGGACACTGAAGCTTTCTTT. It yields the protein CASSSVIRDTEAFF.